This is a list of T cell receptor beta chains from one sample in a study of cytomegalovirus exposure and HLA in healthy donors. Some clones are missing from TCRdb's copy, which holds only in-frame ones; the method was immunoSEQ multiplex PCR. The repertoire consists of about 99,000 clones, with around three quarters occurring once and the leading ten covering approximately 4%. Material for sequencing was PBMCs. The receptors were sampled from a man in his fifties or sixties in good health and CMV-seropositive. CDR3s include the opening cysteine and the closing phenylalanine or tryptophan. D genes are given only for firm matches. Where a row states a size, it is once, few, many or the class of an expanded clone; other rows omit it.

d_call: .; j_call: TRBJ1-1; clone_size: .; v_call: TRBV6-5; cdr3_aa: CASSSRTGNTEAFF; cdr3_nt: TGTGCCAGCAGTTCCCGGACTGGGAACACTGAAGCTTTCTTT
d_call: .; j_call: TRBJ2-2; clone_size: once; v_call: TRBV27; cdr3_aa: CASSLRAPGTLFANTGELFF; cdr3_nt: TGTGCCAGCAGTTTGCGCGCCCCCGGGACACTATTCGCGAACACCGGGGAGCTGTTTTTT
d_call: TRBD2; j_call: TRBJ2-5; clone_size: .; v_call: TRBV9; cdr3_aa: CASSGLAGGGETQYF; cdr3_nt: TGTGCCAGCAGCGGACTAGCGGGAGGAGGAGAGACCCAGTACTTC
d_call: TRBD1; j_call: TRBJ2-4; clone_size: once; v_call: TRBV25-1; cdr3_aa: CASSTGGLNIQYF; cdr3_nt: TGTGCCAGCTCGACAGGGGGATTGAACATTCAGTACTTC
d_call: .; j_call: TRBJ1-2; clone_size: many; v_call: TRBV5-4; cdr3_aa: CASSFNRDVYGYTF; cdr3_nt: TGTGCCAGCAGCTTCAACAGGGACGTCTATGGCTACACCTTC
d_call: TRBD2; j_call: TRBJ2-5; clone_size: .; v_call: TRBV7-9; cdr3_aa: CASSRTSGRGETQYF; cdr3_nt: TGTGCCAGCAGCCGGACTAGCGGGAGAGGCGAGACCCAGTACTTC
d_call: .; j_call: TRBJ2-3; clone_size: few; v_call: TRBV6-6; cdr3_aa: CASSFLGGTDTQYF; cdr3_nt: TGTGCCAGCAGTTTCCTCGGAGGGACAGATACGCAGTATTTT
d_call: .; j_call: TRBJ2-7; clone_size: .; v_call: TRBV5-4; cdr3_aa: CASSAAARGNNEQYF; cdr3_nt: TGTGCCAGCAGCGCTGCCGCCAGGGGAAACAACGAGCAGTACTTC
d_call: TRBD2; j_call: TRBJ2-7; clone_size: .; v_call: TRBV7-9; cdr3_aa: CASSLTGGSGEQYF; cdr3_nt: TGTGCCAGCAGCTTAACGGGAGGGTCGGGAGAGCAGTACTTC
d_call: TRBD1; j_call: TRBJ2-5; clone_size: few; v_call: TRBV7-9; cdr3_aa: CASRETGDGETQYF; cdr3_nt: TGTGCCAGCAGGGAGACAGGGGACGGGGAGACCCAGTACTTC
d_call: TRBD2; j_call: TRBJ2-6; clone_size: once; v_call: TRBV7-6; cdr3_aa: CASSPRASGRGGANVLTF; cdr3_nt: TGTGCCAGCAGCCCCAGGGCTAGCGGGAGAGGTGGGGCCAACGTCCTGACTTTC
d_call: TRBD1; j_call: TRBJ2-7; clone_size: .; v_call: TRBV28; cdr3_aa: CASKNPGQFYEQYF; cdr3_nt: TGTGCCAGCAAAAATCCGGGACAGTTCTACGAGCAGTACTTC
d_call: .; j_call: TRBJ2-4; clone_size: .; v_call: TRBV18; cdr3_aa: CASSPGTLLAKNIQYF; cdr3_nt: TGTGCCAGCTCACCCGGGACATTACTAGCCAAAAACATTCAGTACTTC
d_call: .; j_call: TRBJ2-7; clone_size: .; v_call: TRBV10-1; cdr3_aa: CASSISGRILCGQYF; cdr3_nt: TGCGCCAGCAGTATCTCGGGTCGGATCCTGTGTGGGCAGTACTTC
d_call: .; j_call: TRBJ2-2; clone_size: .; v_call: TRBV7-2; cdr3_aa: CASSLLPAGNTGELFF; cdr3_nt: TGTGCCAGCAGCTTACTCCCCGCGGGCAACACCGGGGAGCTGTTTTTT
d_call: .; j_call: TRBJ1-2; clone_size: .; v_call: TRBV9; cdr3_aa: CASSPVQVVYGYTF; cdr3_nt: TGTGCCAGCAGCCCCGTACAGGTAGTATATGGCTACACCTTC
d_call: TRBD2; j_call: TRBJ2-1; clone_size: .; v_call: TRBV7-2; cdr3_aa: CASSSSGLAGINEQFF; cdr3_nt: TGTGCCAGCAGCTCAAGTGGGCTAGCGGGGATAAATGAGCAGTTCTTC
d_call: .; j_call: TRBJ1-3; clone_size: .; v_call: TRBV5-5; cdr3_aa: CASSLEDIGNTIYF; cdr3_nt: TGTGCCAGCAGCTTGGAGGACATCGGAAACACCATATATTTT
d_call: TRBD1; j_call: TRBJ1-2; clone_size: .; v_call: TRBV19; cdr3_aa: CASSLTGTAYGYTF; cdr3_nt: TGTGCCAGTAGTCTCACCGGGACAGCCTATGGCTACACCTTC
d_call: .; j_call: TRBJ2-1; clone_size: .; v_call: TRBV27; cdr3_aa: CASNHSLPNEQFF; cdr3_nt: TGTGCCAGCAACCACTCCCTGCCCAATGAGCAGTTCTTC
d_call: TRBD1; j_call: TRBJ2-3; clone_size: .; v_call: TRBV7-9; cdr3_aa: CASSYRQGALDTQYF; cdr3_nt: TGTGCCAGCAGCTACCGACAGGGGGCTTTAGATACGCAGTATTTT
d_call: TRBD1; j_call: TRBJ2-7; clone_size: .; v_call: TRBV25-1; cdr3_aa: CASSEPGQRTYEQYF; cdr3_nt: TGTGCCAGCAGTGAACCGGGACAGAGAACCTACGAGCAGTACTTC
d_call: .; j_call: TRBJ2-3; clone_size: .; v_call: TRBV7-6; cdr3_aa: CASSLVSGGLWDTQYF; cdr3_nt: TGTGCCAGCAGCTTGGTTAGCGGCGGCCTTTGGGATACGCAGTATTTT
d_call: .; j_call: TRBJ2-7; clone_size: .; v_call: TRBV28; cdr3_aa: CASRPWTGGVSEQYF; cdr3_nt: TGTGCCAGCAGACCATGGACTGGCGGGGTCTCCGAGCAGTACTTC
d_call: TRBD1; j_call: TRBJ2-5; clone_size: .; v_call: TRBV7-7; cdr3_aa: CASSMGQGGETQYF; cdr3_nt: TGTGCCAGCAGCATGGGACAGGGGGGAGAGACCCAGTACTTC
d_call: TRBD2; j_call: TRBJ2-1; clone_size: .; v_call: TRBV5-1; cdr3_aa: CASSPIPSGTYNEQFF; cdr3_nt: TGCGCCAGCAGCCCTATCCCTAGCGGGACCTACAATGAGCAGTTCTTC
d_call: .; j_call: TRBJ1-5; clone_size: .; v_call: TRBV19; cdr3_aa: CASSISEIQPQHF; cdr3_nt: TGTGCCAGTAGTATTTCCGAGATTCAGCCCCAGCATTTT
d_call: TRBD2; j_call: TRBJ2-2; clone_size: .; v_call: TRBV9; cdr3_aa: CASSAGLAGNGELFF; cdr3_nt: TGTGCCAGCAGCGCGGGACTAGCGGGTAACGGGGAGCTGTTTTTT
d_call: TRBD1; j_call: TRBJ2-7; clone_size: medium-sized; v_call: TRBV6-1; cdr3_aa: CASSEALGTGGFEQYF; cdr3_nt: TGTGCCAGCAGTGAAGCCCTAGGGACAGGGGGCTTCGAGCAGTACTTC
d_call: TRBD2; j_call: TRBJ2-5; clone_size: .; v_call: TRBV4-2; cdr3_aa: CASSQASGNQETQYF; cdr3_nt: TGTGCCAGCAGCCAAGCCAGCGGGAACCAAGAGACCCAGTACTTC
d_call: TRBD1; j_call: TRBJ1-4; clone_size: .; v_call: TRBV6-1; cdr3_aa: CASSDEQGNNEKLFF; cdr3_nt: TGTGCCAGCAGTGATGAACAGGGGAATAATGAAAAACTGTTTTTT
d_call: TRBD2; j_call: TRBJ2-3; clone_size: .; v_call: TRBV6-6; cdr3_aa: CASSSAGGEADTQYF; cdr3_nt: TGTGCCAGCAGTTCAGCGGGGGGTGAGGCAGATACGCAGTATTTT
d_call: TRBD2; j_call: TRBJ2-3; clone_size: .; v_call: TRBV7-9; cdr3_aa: CASVLAGLTDTQYF; cdr3_nt: TGTGCCAGTGTGCTAGCGGGACTCACAGATACGCAGTATTTT
d_call: .; j_call: TRBJ2-1; clone_size: .; v_call: TRBV30; cdr3_aa: CAWEYYNEQFF; cdr3_nt: TGTGCCTGGGAGTATTACAATGAGCAGTTCTTC
d_call: .; j_call: TRBJ1-1; clone_size: .; v_call: TRBV19; cdr3_aa: CASSSRGGLNTEAFF; cdr3_nt: TGTGCCAGTAGTTCCCGGGGGGGCTTAAACACTGAAGCTTTCTTT
d_call: TRBD2; j_call: TRBJ2-5; clone_size: .; v_call: TRBV2; cdr3_aa: CASSNTGTSGISLYF; cdr3_nt: TGTGCCAGCAGCAACACCGGGACTAGCGGGATCTCCCTGTACTTC
d_call: .; j_call: TRBJ1-5; clone_size: .; v_call: TRBV6-4; cdr3_aa: CASSDSISQSPNQPQHF; cdr3_nt: TGTGCCAGCAGTGACTCGATTTCACAGAGCCCCAATCAGCCCCAGCATTTT
d_call: .; j_call: TRBJ1-3; clone_size: .; v_call: TRBV19; cdr3_aa: CAGSIPSGNTIYF; cdr3_nt: TGTGCCGGTAGTATCCCTTCTGGAAACACCATATATTTT
d_call: TRBD1; j_call: TRBJ1-1; clone_size: .; v_call: TRBV28; cdr3_aa: CASRDGQGSTEAFF; cdr3_nt: TGTGCCAGCAGAGATGGACAGGGGAGCACTGAAGCTTTCTTT
d_call: .; j_call: TRBJ2-5; clone_size: .; v_call: TRBV18; cdr3_aa: CASSENRAGETQYF; cdr3_nt: TGTGCCAGCTCAGAGAACAGGGCAGGGGAGACCCAGTACTTC
d_call: .; j_call: TRBJ2-2; clone_size: .; v_call: TRBV27; cdr3_aa: CASRLSGTGELFF; cdr3_nt: TGTGCCAGCAGATTATCCGGGACCGGGGAGCTGTTTTTT
d_call: .; j_call: TRBJ2-7; clone_size: few; v_call: TRBV5-1; cdr3_aa: CASSVDVRLYEQYF; cdr3_nt: TGCGCCAGCAGCGTGGATGTCAGACTCTACGAGCAGTACTTC
d_call: .; j_call: TRBJ1-5; clone_size: .; v_call: TRBV9; cdr3_aa: CASSSRGTQPQHF; cdr3_nt: TGTGCCAGCAGCTCCCGGGGAACTCAGCCCCAGCATTTT
d_call: TRBD2; j_call: TRBJ2-3; clone_size: .; v_call: TRBV7-3; cdr3_aa: CASSWAGGVADTQYF; cdr3_nt: TGTGCCAGCAGTTGGGCGGGGGGGGTCGCAGATACGCAGTATTTT
d_call: TRBD1; j_call: TRBJ2-7; clone_size: .; v_call: TRBV28; cdr3_aa: CASASGGYEQYF; cdr3_nt: TGTGCCAGCGCATCAGGGGGTTATGAGCAGTACTTC
d_call: TRBD2; j_call: TRBJ2-2; clone_size: .; v_call: TRBV28; cdr3_aa: CASSPLGGRSAGELFF; cdr3_nt: TGTGCCAGCAGTCCCCTTGGCGGGAGATCGGCCGGGGAGCTGTTTTTT
d_call: TRBD2; j_call: TRBJ2-7; clone_size: .; v_call: TRBV4-2; cdr3_aa: CASSQRTSGKAEQYF; cdr3_nt: TGTGCCAGCAGCCAACGGACTAGCGGGAAAGCCGAGCAGTACTTC
d_call: .; j_call: TRBJ2-3; clone_size: .; v_call: TRBV29-1; cdr3_aa: CSATLGVRDTQYF; cdr3_nt: TGCAGCGCCACCCTTGGAGTGCGAGATACGCAGTATTTT
d_call: TRBD2; j_call: TRBJ2-6; clone_size: .; v_call: TRBV27; cdr3_aa: CASSLSTSGISGANVLTF; cdr3_nt: TGTGCCAGCAGTTTATCGACTAGCGGGATCTCTGGGGCCAACGTCCTGACTTTC
d_call: .; j_call: TRBJ2-1; clone_size: once; v_call: TRBV5-4; cdr3_aa: CASSLGSRVAYNEQFF; cdr3_nt: TGTGCCAGCAGCTTGGGTAGTCGGGTAGCCTACAATGAGCAGTTCTTC
d_call: .; j_call: TRBJ2-3; clone_size: .; v_call: TRBV4-1; cdr3_aa: CASSQLGGSTDTQYF; cdr3_nt: TGCGCCAGCAGCCAATTGGGCGGGAGCACAGATACGCAGTATTTT
d_call: TRBD2; j_call: TRBJ2-1; clone_size: .; v_call: TRBV4-2; cdr3_aa: CASSQEGTAGRPHNEQFF; cdr3_nt: TGTGCCAGCAGCCAAGAAGGCACAGCGGGGCGACCTCACAATGAGCAGTTCTTC
d_call: .; j_call: TRBJ1-2; clone_size: .; v_call: TRBV29-1; cdr3_aa: CSVEDSNYGYTF; cdr3_nt: TGCAGCGTTGAAGACAGTAACTATGGCTACACCTTC
d_call: TRBD1; j_call: TRBJ2-7; clone_size: .; v_call: TRBV28; cdr3_aa: CASSSGTGTYEQYF; cdr3_nt: TGTGCCAGCAGTTCCGGGACAGGAACCTACGAGCAGTACTTC